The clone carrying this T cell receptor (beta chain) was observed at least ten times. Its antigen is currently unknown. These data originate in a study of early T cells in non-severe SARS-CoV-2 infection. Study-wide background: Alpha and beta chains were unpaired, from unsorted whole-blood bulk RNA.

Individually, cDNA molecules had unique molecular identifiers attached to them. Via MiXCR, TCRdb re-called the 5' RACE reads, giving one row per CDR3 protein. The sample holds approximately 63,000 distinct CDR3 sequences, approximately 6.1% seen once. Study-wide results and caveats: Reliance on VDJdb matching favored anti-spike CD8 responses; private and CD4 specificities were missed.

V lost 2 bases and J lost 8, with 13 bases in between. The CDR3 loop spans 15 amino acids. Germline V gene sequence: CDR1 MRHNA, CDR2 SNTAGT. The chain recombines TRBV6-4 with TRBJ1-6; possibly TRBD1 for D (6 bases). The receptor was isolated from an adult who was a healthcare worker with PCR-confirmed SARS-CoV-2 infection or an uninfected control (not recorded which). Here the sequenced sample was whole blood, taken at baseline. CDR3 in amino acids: CASSDMGGSDSPLHF. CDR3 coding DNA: TGTGCCAGCAGTGACATGGGGGGCTCGGATTCACCCCTCCACTTT.